Given below is one T cell receptor beta chain in context. No antigen is known for it. Only in-frame clones appear in the TCRdb table, and some are missing; sequencing was by immunoSEQ multiplex PCR. The data contain over 75,000 clones, about 89% of them singletons. This entry belongs to a study of graft-versus-host responses after intestinal transplantation. On the study more broadly: Multivisceral, liver-intestinal, or isolated intestinal transplants were received by the recipients. Tacrolimus and steroids were given for 2 to 4 years to all recipients after anti-thymocyte globulin induction. Study-level findings and limits: Researchers found GvH clones in recipient marrow, and some showed up first in ileum or blood. Early HvG declines after transplant were associated with peak circulating GvH clone levels.

Trimming removed 5 bases from V and 5 bases from J; junction bases left unmatched: 7. The CDR3 covers 14 residues. Germline V gives CDR1 MDHEN, CDR2 SYDVKM. The V gene is TRBV28, the J gene TRBJ1-2; 8 bases are shared with TRBD1. The sample was unstimulated CD4+ T cells sorted from spleen or lymph node cells, taken before intestinal transplant. The receptor's source is a human donor who received an intestinal transplant. The CDR3 nucleotides read TGTGCCAGCAGTCGGACAGGGACGTGGTATGGCTACACCTTC. This gives the protein CASSRTGTWYGYTF.